The 26 T cell receptor beta chains below were found in one sample sequenced in a study of cytomegalovirus exposure and HLA in healthy donors. Primers for the PCR totalled 60 Vbeta and 13 Jbeta. Profiled with immunoSEQ multiplex PCR; TCRdb holds only in-frame clones, not every one. The sample comprises 120,000 to 150,000 clones, roughly 80% of which are singletons, and 4% to 5% rests with the top ten. Material: PBMCs. All receptors derive from a man aged 35-49 years in good health and CMV-seropositive.

The chain combines TRBV7-3 with TRBJ2-2; 9 bases match TRBD2. The V gene's germline CDR1 is SGHTA and CDR2 FQGTGA. CDR3 length equals 15 residues. Trimming at V came to 3 bases and at J to 5 bases, leaving 4 bases not matched to a gene. Here the CDR3 DNA reads TGTGCCAGCAGCTTCGCGGGAGGGGGAACCGGGGAGCTGTTTTTT. Protein: CASSFAGGGTGELFF.

The V call is TRBV7-8, the J call TRBJ2-3, with D possibly TRBD2 on 5 matching bases. This CDR3 contains 14 residues. Per the germline V gene, CDR1 is SGHVS and CDR2 is FQNEAQ. With 5 bases removed from V and 1 base from J, the gap between germline ends came to 10 bases. The CDR3 DNA is TGTGCCAGCAGCCCTAGCTGGGGCACAGATACGCAGTATTTT. This codes for CASSPSWGTDTQYF.

The chain joins TRBV5-1 to TRBJ2-1, with 10 bases aligning to TRBD2. Germline V gene data show CDR1 as SGHRS and CDR2 as YFSETQ. Unmatched junction bases numbered 9, after V lost 0 bases and J lost 9 bases. The CDR3 is 16 residues long. The CDR3 region is CASSLVVAGGETEQFF. CDR3 nucleotides: TGCGCCAGCAGCTTGGTTGTAGCGGGGGGAGAGACTGAGCAGTTCTTC.

The chain carries TRBV11-2 and TRBJ2-7; 8 bases map to TRBD1. The CDR3 is 16 amino acids. Per the germline V gene, CDR1 is SGHAT and CDR2 is FQNNGV. J gave up 7 bases and V 5 bases, and 16 bases lay outside the gene matches. The CDR3 is CASSPTGQGVPGEQYF. For the CDR3, the DNA is TGTGCCAGCAGCCCAACCGGACAGGGAGTCCCGGGGGAGCAGTACTTC.

This clone has more than one count but fewer than ten. This chain joins TRBV7-2 and TRBJ1-2; D uncertain. The V gene's germline CDR1 is SGHTA and CDR2 FQGNSA. The CDR3 totals 15 residues. V was cut by 1 base and J by 3 bases, with 12 bases left in between. Here the CDR3 DNA reads TGTGCCAGCAGCTTAGGGCCCGGAGGGCACTATGGCTACACCTTC. It is translated as CASSLGPGGHYGYTF.

The count of this clone is one. CDR3 amino acids: CASRPQGGGQPQHF. The CDR3 nucleotides read TGTGCCAGCAGACCCCAGGGGGGTGGTCAGCCCCAGCATTTT. The chain links TRBV6-5 to TRBJ1-5; 7 positions agree with TRBD1. Germline values: CDR1 MNHEY, CDR2 SVGAGI. The V segment lost 6 bases and the J segment 6 bases; nucleotides outside the gene matches: 8. The CDR3 extends over 14 amino acids.

This sequence joins TRBV10-3 and TRBJ2-7; TRBD1 matches at 9 bases. CDR1 and CDR2 (germline): ENHRY, SYGVKD. The CDR3 runs to 16 residues. V gave up 5 bases and J gave up 2 bases; unmatched junction bases: 10. This CDR3 is CAISPLRDRATYEQYF. Here the CDR3 DNA reads TGTGCCATCAGTCCCCTTCGGGACAGGGCAACCTACGAGCAGTACTTC.

Comment on this clone: Other nucleotide sequences from this sample produce the same CDR3. This chain uses TRBV6-5 with TRBJ1-2; TRBD1 might be the D (6 bases). The V end was cut by 0 bases, the J end by 8 bases, with 16 bases between. The CDR3 is 15 amino acids. The germline V gene encodes CDR1 MNHEY and CDR2 SVGAGI. The CDR3 nucleotides read TGTGCCAGCAGTTACTCGAGGGGGGGGGCCGACGGCTACACCTTC. This sequence encodes CASSYSRGGADGYTF.

The chain employs TRBV2 and TRBJ2-7; TRBD1 agrees at 9 bases. The CDR3 length is 16 residues. Germline-derived CDR1 and CDR2 are SNHLY and FYNNEI. V gave up 7 bases and J gave up 3 bases; unmatched junction bases: 13. The CDR3 DNA follows: TGTGCCAGCACCCCTCCGGTGGGACAGGGACTCTACGAGCAGTACTTC. As protein: CASTPPVGQGLYEQYF.

V is TRBV6-1 and J is TRBJ1-2; maybe TRBD1 (5 bases). Germline V gives CDR1 MNHNS, CDR2 SASEGT. The CDR3 is 13 residues long. V was shortened by 6 bases and J by 3 bases, with 11 bases between the two germline ends. The CDR3, as DNA: TGTGCCAGCAGCGCAGGGTCCCACTATGGCTACACCTTC. It specifies CASSAGSHYGYTF.

The gene calls are TRBV6-5 and TRBJ2-7; 9 positions agree with TRBD1. Germline trimming cut 4 bases from V and 4 bases from J; bases unmatched to any gene: 8. The CDR3 has 15 residues. Looked up from germline, CDR1 is MNHEY and CDR2 is SVGAGI. The DNA of the CDR3 is TGTGCCAGCAGTTCTCCGGGACAGGGATTATACGAGCAGTACTTC. Protein sequence: CASSSPGQGLYEQYF.

This rearrangement joins TRBV29-1 to TRBJ1-5, with D possibly being TRBD1 (5 bases). CDR1 and CDR2 (germline): SQVTM, ANQGSEA. The CDR3 consists of 15 residues. Trimming took off 4 bases at V and 5 bases at J, with 18 bases between the two ends. The CDR3 coding sequence is TGCAGCGTTGTTTATCACGGGGGTTCGGATCAGCCCCAGCATTTT. Its protein is CSVVYHGGSDQPQHF.

This clone was found once. This rearrangement joins TRBV18 to TRBJ1-1; D possibly corresponds to TRBD1 (5 bases). The V and J ends lost 3 bases and 11 bases respectively, with 16 bases between them. This CDR3 has 13 amino acids. In germline, CDR1 is KGHSH, CDR2 LQKENI. The CDR3 region is CASSPRWGESAFF. In nucleotides, the CDR3 is TGTGCCAGCTCACCCCGTTGGGGGGAATCGGCTTTCTTT.

The chain uses TRBV6-5 and TRBJ1-3; D is unresolved. V was trimmed by 7 bases and J by 1 base, leaving 14 bases between them. Germline assignment: CDR1 MNHEY and CDR2 SVGAGI. The CDR3 runs 15 residues. Written as DNA, the CDR3 is TGTGCCAGCAAGCGGCAGAGTCTATCTGGAAACACCATATATTTT. This gives the protein CASKRQSLSGNTIYF.

The chain carries TRBV10-3 and TRBJ2-1, with D tentatively TRBD2 (6 bases). Germline V gene lookup returns CDR1 ENHRY and CDR2 SYGVKD. Trimming pared 6 bases from V and 4 bases from J, leaving 19 bases between. The CDR3 sequence is 16 residues long. The CDR3 spells CAISDKRSGRYNEQFF. CDR3 nucleotide sequence: TGTGCCATCAGCGACAAACGTAGCGGCCGTTACAATGAGCAGTTCTTC.

This clone appeared once. A read error may account for a junction end that differs from germline. This chain uses TRBV7-9 with TRBJ1-2; D may be TRBD1 (5 bases). This CDR3 has 16 amino acids. Germline V CDR1 and CDR2: SEHNR, FQNEAQ (reference sequence). The CDR3 DNA reads TGTTCCAGCAGCCTGGACCGGACGGGGGCTAACTATGGCTACACCTTC. This sequence encodes CSSSLDRTGANYGYTF.

This chain connects TRBV25-1 to TRBJ2-1, with 14 bases matching TRBD2. The CDR3 loop spans 14 amino acids. The trim removed 10 bases at V and 7 bases at J, leaving 6 bases unmatched. Germline loops: CDR1 MGHDK, CDR2 SYGVNS. CDR3 loop: CATTGLAGVNEQFF. CDR3 bases: TGTGCCACTACGGGACTAGCGGGAGTGAATGAGCAGTTCTTC. Filled out from reference TRBV25-1 and TRBJ2-1, the complete variable domain reads EADIYQTPRYLVIGTGKKITLECSQTMGHDKMYWYQQDPGMELHLIHYSYGVNSTEKGDLSSESTVSRIRTEHFPLTLESARPSHTSQYLCATTGLAGVNEQFFGPGTRLTVL.

The rearrangement links TRBV6-1 to TRBJ1-2; 7 bases are shared with TRBD1. Trimming cost V 5 bases and J 4 bases; bases outside gene matches: 10. The CDR3 runs to 15 residues. Germline V CDR1 and CDR2: MNHNS, SASEGT. The CDR3 bases are TGTGCCAGCAGTTCCCCCCGGACAGGCCTCTATGGCTACACCTTC. Translated, it gives CASSSPRTGLYGYTF.

The chain is built from TRBV18 and TRBJ2-7, with 7 bases identical to TRBD2. CDR3 length: 14 residues. Trimming took 3 bases from V and 5 from J; bases not matched to a gene: 7. The V gene's germline CDR1 is KGHSH and CDR2 LQKENI. The CDR3 DNA follows: TGTGCCAGCTCACCCCAGCTGGCGGGGGACGAGCAGTACTTC. It encodes CASSPQLAGDEQYF.

The rearrangement links TRBV9 to TRBJ2-2; 7 nucleotides agree with TRBD1. Germline CDR1 and CDR2: SGDLS and YYNGEE. The CDR3 has 15 amino acids. After removal of 3 bases from V and 3 bases from J, the junction contained 5 bases not matched to a gene. CDR3 protein: CASSASQGYTGELFF. CDR3 in DNA: TGTGCCAGCAGCGCGTCACAGGGGTACACCGGGGAGCTGTTTTTT. The whole variable domain, remainder taken from reference TRBV9 and TRBJ2-2, is DSGVTQTPKHLITATGQRVTLRCSPRSGDLSVYWYQQSLDQGLQFLIQYYNGEERAKGNILERFSAQQFPDLHSELNLSSLELGDSALYFCASSASQGYTGELFFGEGSRLTVL.

The gene calls are TRBV27 and TRBJ1-1; D may be TRBD1 (5 bases). Looked up from germline, CDR1 is MNHEY and CDR2 is SMNVEV (reference sequence). Trimming pared 2 bases from V and 1 base from J, leaving 11 bases between. This CDR3 region has 15 residues. Written as DNA, the CDR3 is TGTGCCAGCAGTTTAATGGACACAGGGAACACTGAAGCTTTCTTT. Translating it yields CASSLMDTGNTEAFF.

This clone was detected a few times. The chain carries TRBV19 and TRBJ2-6; 7 bases align to TRBD1. This CDR3 contains 16 residues. Looked up from germline, CDR1 is LNHDA and CDR2 is SQIVND (reference sequence). The trim removed 6 bases at V and 2 bases at J, leaving 7 bases unmatched. This chain's CDR3 is CASRKTTGAGANVLTF. CDR3 in DNA: TGTGCCAGTAGAAAAACTACAGGGGCTGGGGCCAACGTCCTGACTTTC.

The chain uses TRBV4-2 and TRBJ1-1; 7 bases line up with TRBD1. Germline assignment: CDR1 LGHNA and CDR2 YNFKEQ. J lost 4 bases, V lost 4 bases, and 6 bases had no gene match. The CDR3 spans 14 residues. The CDR3 loop reads CASSLGTEGTEAFF. The CDR3 nucleotides read TGTGCCAGCAGCCTCGGGACAGAGGGCACTGAAGCTTTCTTT.

The chain combines TRBV9 with TRBJ2-2, with TRBD2 as a possible D gene (6 bases). The germline CDR1 and CDR2 sequences are SGDLS and YYNGEE. V lost 4 bases and J 1 base, leaving 14 bases between the germline ends. The CDR3 length is 16 residues. CDR3 sequence: CASSLSGTLNTGELFF. The CDR3 nucleotides are TGTGCCAGCAGCTTATCCGGGACTTTGAACACCGGGGAGCTGTTTTTT. Combining the CDR3 with reference TRBV9 and TRBJ2-2 gives the whole variable domain DSGVTQTPKHLITATGQRVTLRCSPRSGDLSVYWYQQSLDQGLQFLIQYYNGEERAKGNILERFSAQQFPDLHSELNLSSLELGDSALYFCASSLSGTLNTGELFFGEGSRLTVL.

This sequence joins TRBV18 and TRBJ1-2; the match to TRBD1 covers 7 bases. The CDR3 sequence is 15 residues long. Germline V gene sequence: CDR1 KGHSH, CDR2 LQKENI. The ends lost 5 bases at V and 6 bases at J; junction bases unmatched: 12. CDR3 in DNA: TGTGCCAGCTCATCTAACTGGGACAGCGTAGATGGCTACACCTTC. Translation gives CASSSNWDSVDGYTF.

The J gene is TRBJ1-4, the V gene TRBV10-3, with a possible D match to TRBD1 (5 bases). Germline V gene data show CDR1 as ENHRY and CDR2 as SYGVKD. Trimming removed 6 bases at V and 5 bases at J, with 10 bases between. There are 13 residues in the CDR3. The CDR3 loop is CAIREQENEKLFF. In DNA form, the CDR3 reads TGTGCCATCAGGGAACAGGAAAATGAAAAACTGTTTTTT.